The 20 T cell receptor beta chains listed next were all sequenced from one sample in a study of T-cell memory formation after mild COVID-19. TCRdb called the 5' RACE reads again in MiXCR, with one record for every CDR3 protein. The data show 350,000 or so distinct CDR3 sequences, 20% to 25% seen once. Sequences were obtained from PBMCs or a T cell subset sorted from them (not recorded which). Every receptor here comes from an adult woman who had mild COVID-19 (a few samples of this study predate the infection). Cell type and time point are not known.

This clonotype has just a few counts. This chain joins TRBV7-2 and TRBJ2-3; D unclear. CDR3 length: 12 amino acids. The V end was cut by 4 bases, the J end by 6 bases, with 8 bases between. CDR1 is SGHTA and CDR2 is FQGNSA in the germline V gene. The CDR3 region is CASSSVRDTQYF. CDR3 sequence (DNA): TGTGCCAGCAGCTCAGTGAGGGATACGCAGTATTTT.

J is TRBJ1-2 and V is TRBV5-1; weak D call: TRBD1 (5 bases). The V gene lost 5 bases and the J gene lost 2 bases, with 16 bases spanning the gap. The CDR3 is 15 amino acids. Germline lookup yields CDR1 SGHRS and CDR2 YFSETQ. The CDR3 spells CASSRQGGSNYGYTF. The CDR3 DNA sequence: TGCGCCAGCAGTCGGCAGGGCGGGTCCAACTATGGCTACACCTTC.

This clonotype was seen only a few times. The CDR3 is CASSQLQGAAEAFF. For the CDR3, the DNA is TGTGCCAGCAGCCAGTTGCAGGGCGCGGCTGAAGCTTTCTTT. V and J are TRBV3-1 and TRBJ1-1; TRBD1 is a possible D gene (5 bases). The CDR3 loop spans 14 amino acids. V was clipped by 3 bases and J by 6 bases, with 14 bases between them. Germline assignment: CDR1 LGHDT and CDR2 YNNKEL (reference sequence).

This clonotype was seen a handful of times. A junction end diverges from the germline sequence, so it may reflect a read error. J is TRBJ2-4 and V is TRBV25-1; D unresolved. This CDR3 has 10 residues. Germline V CDR1 and CDR2: MGHDK, SYGVNS. The CDR3 DNA is TGTGCCAGCAGTGAACCGGCCAACCGCTTC. Its protein is CASSEPANRF.

The chain's CDR3 is CASRRGQENTEAFF. The CDR3 DNA is TGTGCCAGCAGGAGGGGACAGGAGAACACTGAAGCTTTCTTT. The chain joins TRBV9 to TRBJ1-1; TRBD1 matches at 8 bases. In germline, CDR1 is SGDLS, CDR2 YYNGEE. The CDR3 extends over 14 amino acids. V shed 5 bases and J 1 base; nucleotides not matched to a gene: 4.

The V and J genes are TRBV5-1 and TRBJ1-1; TRBD1 agrees at 7 bases. Looked up from germline, CDR1 is SGHRS and CDR2 is YFSETQ. V shed 4 bases and J 4 bases; nucleotides not matched to a gene: 7. The CDR3 sequence is 14 residues long. The CDR3 nucleotides are TGCGCCAGCAGCGGCGACAGGGTTGTCACTGAAGCTTTCTTT. Translation gives CASSGDRVVTEAFF.

The chain recombines TRBV6-5 with TRBJ1-2; D is ambiguous. Germline lookup yields CDR1 MNHEY and CDR2 SVGAGI. CDR3 length: 14 amino acids. Trimming shortened V by 0 bases and J by 8 bases, and 13 bases separated the two germline ends. The CDR3 loop is CASSYSGSSNGYTF. CDR3 bases: TGTGCCAGCAGTTACTCCGGCTCATCCAACGGCTACACCTTC.

This clonotype showed up just a few times. The chain is built from TRBV5-6 and TRBJ1-3, with D hard to call. The CDR3 is made up of 17 amino acids. Germline-derived CDR1 and CDR2 are SGHDT and YYEEEE. Trimming pared 5 bases from V and 0 bases from J, leaving 18 bases between. CDR3 DNA sequence: TGTGCCAGCAGTTACGGGGTCCGGATGCTCTCTGGAAACACCATATATTTT. Amino acid sequence: CASSYGVRMLSGNTIYF.

This clonotype has more than one count but fewer than ten. The chain employs TRBV5-6 and TRBJ2-5, with D maybe TRBD2 (5 bases). The CDR3 has 13 amino acids. Deletions cut 1 base from V and 6 bases from J, with 10 bases between. Germline loops: CDR1 SGHDT, CDR2 YYEEEE. The CDR3 loop is CASSLTEGKTQYF. In nucleotides, the CDR3 is TGTGCCAGCAGCTTGACCGAGGGAAAGACCCAGTACTTC.

This clonotype was seen more than once but under ten times. CDR3 amino acids: CASSQGTSGISGEQFF. The CDR3 region has the DNA TGCGCCAGCAGCCAAGGGACTAGCGGGATCAGCGGTGAGCAGTTCTTC. The chain uses TRBV4-3 and TRBJ2-1; 12 nucleotides match TRBD2. Trimming removed 1 base from V and 9 bases from J; junction bases left unmatched: 7. Germline V lookup: CDR1 LGHNA, CDR2 YSLEER. CDR3 size: 16 residues.

This clonotype was seen more than once but under ten times. This chain connects TRBV6-2 or TRBV6-3 to TRBJ2-7; 9 bases map to TRBD1. The CDR3 is 15 residues long. The germline V gene encodes CDR1 MNHEY and CDR2 SVGEGT. Losses at the gene ends were 7 bases for V and 2 bases for J; bases not matched to a gene: 9. This CDR3 is CASNPNRDRAYEQYF. CDR3 DNA: TGTGCCAGCAACCCTAACCGGGACAGGGCCTACGAGCAGTACTTC.

CDR3 DNA: TGCGCCAGCAGCCAAGGAGGCCGAGGGGATCAGCCCCAGCATTTT. This translates into CASSQGGRGDQPQHF. V usage is TRBV4-1 and J usage is TRBJ1-5, with TRBD1 as a possible D gene (5 bases). V was trimmed by 1 base and J by 5 bases, leaving 12 bases between them. The CDR3 loop spans 15 amino acids. Per germline, CDR1 MGHRA and CDR2 YSYEKL.

The chain links TRBV29-1 to TRBJ1-1; 7 bases agree with TRBD1. Germline CDR1 is SQVTM and CDR2 is ANQGSEA. Trimming removed 8 bases from V and 0 bases from J; junction bases left unmatched: 6. The CDR3 is made up of 13 amino acids. CDR3 DNA sequence: TGCAGCCCGGGGGGACAGCTGAACACTGAAGCTTTCTTT. Encoded protein: CSPGGQLNTEAFF.

The chain combines TRBV5-5 with TRBJ1-6; D remains unclear. Germline CDR1 is SGHKS and CDR2 is YYEKEE (reference sequence). The CDR3 has 15 amino acids. Trimming took 2 bases from V and 0 from J, leaving 6 bases between them. CDR3 protein: CASSLESSYNSPLHF. CDR3 nucleotide sequence: TGTGCCAGCAGCTTAGAGAGCTCCTATAATTCACCCCTCCACTTT.

J is TRBJ1-6 and V is TRBV25-1, with 8 bases that match TRBD1. The V gene's germline CDR1 is MGHDK and CDR2 SYGVNS. The CDR3 has 15 residues. V lost 3 bases and J lost 9; bases outside the gene matches: 7. CDR3 protein: CASSEPGTGASPLHF. CDR3 nucleotide sequence: TGTGCCAGCAGTGAGCCCGGGACAGGAGCTTCACCCCTCCACTTT.

This clonotype showed up just a few times. The V call is TRBV29-1, the J call TRBJ2-1, with 7 bases identical to TRBD2. J was trimmed by 4 bases and V by 5 bases; bases with no gene match: 17. Germline V gene lookup returns CDR1 SQVTM and CDR2 ANQGSEA. The length of the CDR3 is 17 residues. CDR3 sequence: CSVRAGLSLGGYNEQFF. CDR3 nucleotides: TGCAGCGTTCGGGCAGGCCTTAGCTTGGGAGGGTACAATGAGCAGTTCTTC.

A few counts support this clonotype. V usage is TRBV5-1 and J usage is TRBJ2-6; no clear D gene. CDR3 length: 15 residues. Germline V CDR1 and CDR2: SGHRS, YFSETQ. Trimming took off 4 bases at V and 4 bases at J, with 12 bases between the two ends. The CDR3 nucleotides are TGCGCCAGCAGCGCTAGGATTTCCGGGGCCAACGTCCTGACTTTC. Translating gives CASSARISGANVLTF. The full variable domain, completed using reference TRBV5-1 and TRBJ2-6, is KAGVTQTPRYLIKTRGQQVTLSCSPISGHRSVSWYQQTPGQGLQFLFEYFSETQRNKGNFPGRFSGRQFSNSRSEMNVSTLELGDSALYLCASSARISGANVLTFGAGSRLTVL.

This clonotype was counted many times. This rearrangement joins TRBV7-9 to TRBJ2-2; D not certain. Between the trimmed V and J ends, which lost 4 bases and 1 base, there was a span of 7 bases. Germline loops: CDR1 SEHNR, CDR2 FQNEAQ (reference sequence). The CDR3 has 14 residues. DNA for the CDR3: TGTGCCAGCAGCTCCGACTGGAACACCGGGGAGCTGTTTTTT. It specifies CASSSDWNTGELFF. The variable domain in full, completed from reference TRBV7-9 and TRBJ2-2, reads DTGVSQNPRHKITKRGQNVTFRCDPISEHNRLYWYRQTLGQGPEFLTYFQNEAQLEKSRLLSDRFSAERPKGSFSTLEIQRTEQGDSAMYLCASSSDWNTGELFFGEGSRLTVL.

This clonotype turned up a few times. V and J are TRBV4-2 and TRBJ2-7, with 8 bases lining up with TRBD2. This CDR3 contains 16 residues. Germline V gene data show CDR1 as LGHNA and CDR2 as YNFKEQ. Losses at the gene ends were 3 bases for V and 1 base for J; bases not matched to a gene: 8. Here the CDR3 reads CASSQGSGLGSYEQYF. CDR3 bases: TGTGCCAGCAGCCAGGGCTCGGGACTAGGGTCCTACGAGCAGTACTTC.

This chain uses TRBV6-1 with TRBJ1-4; possible D gene TRBD1, 5 bases. Deletions cut 8 bases from V and 0 bases from J, with 16 bases between. CDR3 length equals 16 residues. Germline V gives CDR1 MNHNS, CDR2 SASEGT. The DNA for the CDR3 is TGTGCCAGCCGGGGAAGACAGTTTGCAACTAATGAAAAACTGTTTTTT. The encoded protein is CASRGRQFATNEKLFF.